This TCR beta chain was obtained from a study of shared clonotypes between healthy human individuals. Study background: A couple of women and a few men aged 18 to 49 served as donors.

V gave up 3 bases and J gave up 1 base, with 8 bases separating them. CDR1 SGDLS and CDR2 YYNGEE come from the germline V gene. The CDR3 runs 14 residues. TCRdb's copy holds only in-frame clones and misses some; the assay was immunoSEQ multiplex PCR. This table holds some 2,500,000 clones, approximately 90% found once. Of note for this clone: The antigen is undetermined.

Study findings and constraints: With few donors, the genetic and exposure-history diversity represented was limited. With a few donors compared, approximately 5% of naive CD4 clonotypes were shared.

The clonotype was recovered from a man between 18 and 35 years old in good health. Some clones in this sample may be carry-over from other donors' samples. Sequencing was carried out using naive CD4+ T cells from PBMCs. Subset of the sample: CD45RA+ positively selected. The chain carries TRBV9 and TRBJ2-4; no reliable D call. Here the CDR3 DNA reads TGTGCCAGCAGCGCTCTCCCTGCCAAAAACATTCAGTACTTC. The encoded protein is CASSALPAKNIQYF. The entire variable domain, with the rest obtained from reference TRBV9 and TRBJ2-4, is as follows: DSGVTQTPKHLITATGQRVTLRCSPRSGDLSVYWYQQSLDQGLQFLIQYYNGEERAKGNILERFSAQQFPDLHSELNLSSLELGDSALYFCASSALPAKNIQYFGAGTRLSVL.